This TCR beta chain was observed in a study of response to subunit inactivated influenza vaccine. MiXCR, applied by TCRdb to the RT-PCR reads, yields one record per CDR3 protein. The data hold more than 500,000 distinct CDR3 sequences, with around 10% observed a single time. This clonotype was counted many times. The data also belong to a second study, concerning T cells expressing NK-cell markers. That work contributes: UMIs were included in TCR beta cDNA generated by 5'RACE template switching. For a handful of donors, these clonotypes were likewise the leading ones in the CD3+CD56-NKG2C+ fraction.

The specimen comprised PBMCs from blood, sampled on the day of vaccination. The TCR comes from a man between 45 and 60 years old who received an inactivated influenza vaccine.

CDR3 nucleotide sequence: TGTGCCAGCAGCTTGGATCAGTACAATGAGCAGTTCTTC. Translating it yields CASSLDQYNEQFF. The rearrangement uses TRBV5-6 and TRBJ2-1; D remains ambiguous. The V end was cut by 0 bases, the J end by 4 bases, with 5 bases between. CDR1 and CDR2 (germline): SGHDT, YYEEEE. The CDR3 length is 13 residues.